One and the same sample provided the 25 T cell receptor beta chains below, sequenced in a study of Ad26.COV2.S vaccination and SARS-CoV-2 variants. Only in-frame clones appear in the TCRdb table, and some are missing; sequencing was by immunoSEQ multiplex PCR. The sample lists about 350,000 clones, about 92% occurring once. Source: peripheral blood, taken after recovery from COVID-19. Source of these receptors: a human donor who had recovered from COVID-19.

The chain employs TRBV3-1 (or the pseudogene TRBV3-2) and TRBJ1-3, with D possibly TRBD1 on 5 matching bases. The CDR3 has 14 residues. Germline lookup yields CDR1 LGHDT and CDR2 YNNKEL (reference sequence). The ends were cut back, 4 bases at V and 0 bases at J, with 7 bases in the middle. CDR3 sequence: CASSRTSSGNTIYF. CDR3 sequence (DNA): TGTGCCAGCAGCCGGACAAGCTCTGGAAACACCATATATTTT.

The chain links TRBV19 to TRBJ2-2; TRBD2 matches at 11 bases. V was clipped by 7 bases and J by 0 bases; unmatched bases: 7. The CDR3 covers 17 residues. Germline CDR1 reads LNHDA; CDR2 reads SQIVND (reference sequence). CDR3 region: CASTPGTSGANTGELFF. CDR3 sequence (DNA): TGTGCCAGTACCCCCGGGACTAGCGGAGCGAACACCGGGGAGCTGTTTTTT.

This CDR3 is CASSPTLAGKGGETQYF. The CDR3 bases are TGTGCCAGCAGCCCGACTTTAGCGGGGAAAGGGGGGGAGACCCAGTACTTC. The rearrangement uses TRBV12-1 and TRBJ2-5; whether TRBD2, the table's D call, matches the DNA was not checked. TRBV12-1 is listed as a pseudogene. This CDR3 is built from 17 residues.

This chain links TRBV3-1 (or the pseudogene TRBV3-2) with TRBJ1-1; D not resolved. V lost 0 bases and J lost 13, with 15 bases in between. Germline values: CDR1 LGHDT, CDR2 YNNKEL (reference sequence). The CDR3 runs 13 residues. The CDR3 region has the DNA TGTGCCAGCAGCCAAGATCTTGGGTCAGGAGGTTTCTTT. It encodes CASSQDLGSGGFF.

The CDR3 DNA is TGTGCCAGCAGGGGACGCTTCTACGAGCAGTACTTC. Translated, it gives CASRGRFYEQYF. V gene TRBV27 combines with J gene TRBJ2-7; D tentatively reads TRBD1 or TRBD2 (5 bases each). Looked up from germline, CDR1 is MNHEY and CDR2 is SMNVEV (reference sequence). V was cut by 6 bases and J by 3 bases, with 9 bases left in between. The CDR3 is 12 residues long.

The chain is built from TRBV5-1 and TRBJ1-2; no definite D call. Germline lookup yields CDR1 SGHRS and CDR2 YFSETQ. This CDR3 comprises 13 residues. V dropped 6 bases and J dropped 5 bases, with 14 bases sitting between them. The CDR3 reads CASTPDGRYGYTF. CDR3 bases: TGCGCCAGCACTCCGGACGGCAGGTATGGCTACACCTTC.

V usage is TRBV29-1 and J usage is TRBJ2-1, with TRBD1 matching over 10 bases. Germline lookup yields CDR1 SQVTM and CDR2 ANQGSEA. This CDR3 has 16 residues. Losses at the gene ends were 1 base for V and 6 bases for J; bases not matched to a gene: 9. CDR3 DNA sequence: TGCAGCGTTGAAGTCCCGACAGGGGGCAAGGGCAATGAGCAGTTCTTC. This codes for CSVEVPTGGKGNEQFF.

The J gene is TRBJ2-7, the V gene TRBV12-5, with D unclear. Germline-derived CDR1 and CDR2 are LGHNT and FRNRAP. The germline V and J ends were trimmed by 1 base and 2 bases, with 9 bases remaining between them. The CDR3 extends over 14 amino acids. The CDR3 DNA sequence: TGTGCTAGTGGTTTGGACGGGTTAACCTACGAGCAGTACTTC. Translated: CASGLDGLTYEQYF.

The chain carries TRBV7-8 and TRBJ2-3; D perhaps matches TRBD2 (5 bases). The CDR3 extends over 15 amino acids. CDR1 SGHVS and CDR2 FQNEAQ come from the germline V gene. Trimming stripped 5 bases from V and 8 bases from J, with 20 bases between. CDR3 loop: CASSHLLQPGGTQYF. CDR3 coding DNA: TGTGCCAGCAGCCATCTTCTCCAGCCAGGAGGTACGCAGTATTTT.

The chain employs TRBV4-1 and TRBJ2-5; 10 nucleotides align to TRBD1. J was trimmed by 1 base and V by 1 base; bases with no gene match: 12. CDR3 length: 19 amino acids. CDR1 and CDR2 (germline): MGHRA, YSYEKL. The CDR3 spells CASSQATIGDRGGQETQYF. The CDR3 DNA reads TGCGCCAGCAGCCAAGCTACAATTGGGGACAGGGGAGGCCAAGAGACCCAGTACTTC.

The V call is TRBV11-2, the J call TRBJ2-7; 7 bases are a match to TRBD1. Germline CDR1 reads SGHAT; CDR2 reads FQNNGV. V dropped 4 bases and J dropped 4; count of bases not matched to a gene: 10. The CDR3 runs to 15 residues. CDR3 in amino acids: CASSSGLDRQYEQYF. In nucleotides, the CDR3 is TGTGCCAGCAGCTCAGGGCTGGACAGGCAGTACGAGCAGTACTTC.

This chain uses TRBV2 with TRBJ2-1; D may be TRBD1 (6 bases). The CDR3 covers 15 residues. Between the trimmed V and J ends, which lost 4 bases and 6 bases, there was a span of 16 bases. Germline V gene data show CDR1 as SNHLY and CDR2 as FYNNEI. The CDR3, as DNA: TGTGCCAGCAGTGTCGACAGGCGGGTTTTCAATGAGCAGTTCTTC. This encodes CASSVDRRVFNEQFF.

The rearrangement uses TRBV6-5 and TRBJ2-7; no clear D gene. The germline gives CDR1 MNHEY, CDR2 SVGAGI. The CDR3 spans 15 residues. V was trimmed by 7 bases and J by 0 bases, leaving 16 bases between them. In DNA, the CDR3 is TGTGCCAGCAATCAAATTGCACGGAACTCCTACGAGCAGTACTTC. This translates into CASNQIARNSYEQYF.

This chain joins TRBV19 and TRBJ1-2; weak D call: TRBD1 (5 bases). The length of the CDR3 is 15 residues. Looked up from germline, CDR1 is LNHDA and CDR2 is SQIVND (reference sequence). Trimming took 4 bases from V and 4 from J, leaving 16 bases between them. The CDR3 reads CASSTPQGGSYGYTF. CDR3 nucleotide sequence: TGTGCCAGTAGTACTCCTCAGGGAGGTTCCTATGGCTACACCTTC. The variable domain in full, completed from reference TRBV19 and TRBJ1-2, reads DGGITQSPKYLFRKEGQNVTLSCEQNLNHDAMYWYRQDPGQGLRLIYYSQIVNDFQKGDIAEGYSVSREKKESFPLTVTSAQKNPTAFYLCASSTPQGGSYGYTFGSGTRLTVV.

This chain joins TRBV9 and TRBJ2-3; D may be TRBD1 or TRBD2 (5 bases each). Per the germline V gene, CDR1 is SGDLS and CDR2 is YYNGEE. This CDR3 region has 17 residues. Trimming stripped 2 bases from V and 0 bases from J, with 16 bases between. The CDR3 sequence: CASSVDRGPDSTDTQYF. CDR3 sequence (DNA): TGTGCCAGCAGCGTTGATCGGGGACCGGATAGCACAGATACGCAGTATTTT.

The rearrangement joins TRBV11-3 to TRBJ2-3; D possibly corresponds to TRBD2 (5 bases). CDR3 length: 16 amino acids. CDR1 is SGHNT and CDR2 is YENEEA in the germline V gene. Trimming took 5 bases from V and 2 from J, leaving 17 bases between them. The CDR3 loop reads CASSPRTTGFTDTQYF. The CDR3 DNA reads as TGTGCCAGCAGCCCAAGGACGACGGGGTTCACAGATACGCAGTATTTT.

The chain has TRBV7-6 and TRBJ1-3, with 7 bases identical to TRBD1. The CDR3 length is 16 residues. V lost 0 bases to trimming and J lost 0 bases; unmatched junction nucleotides: 2. Germline-derived CDR1 and CDR2 are SGHVS and FNYEAQ. The DNA of the CDR3 is TGTGCCAGCAGCTTAGCGGGGACAGACTCTGGAAACACCATATATTTT. This translates into CASSLAGTDSGNTIYF. The variable domain in full, with the rest retrieved from reference TRBV7-6 and TRBJ1-3, is GAGVSQSPRYKVTKRGQDVALRCDPISGHVSLYWYRQALGQGPEFLTYFNYEAQQDKSGLPNDRFSAERPEGSISTLTIQRTEQRDSAMYRCASSLAGTDSGNTIYFGEGSWLTVV.

V gene TRBV3-1 (or the pseudogene TRBV3-2) combines with J gene TRBJ2-7; 12 bases line up with TRBD2. Germline V lookup: CDR1 LGHDT, CDR2 YNNKEL (reference sequence). The length of the CDR3 is 17 residues. V shed 3 bases, J shed 2 bases, and the junction held 8 bases outside the gene matches. The CDR3 DNA reads TGTGCCAGCAGCCAGATAGGACTAGCGGGGTCCACCTACGAGCAGTACTTC. Its translation: CASSQIGLAGSTYEQYF.

This rearrangement joins TRBV18 to TRBJ1-1; D is possibly TRBD1 (5 bases). V was pared by 6 bases and J by 0 bases, with 14 bases between. Germline CDR1 reads KGHSH; CDR2 reads LQKENI. The CDR3 spans 15 residues. The CDR3, as DNA: TGTGCCAGCTCCCTCCCACAAGGGGTGAACACTGAAGCTTTCTTT. Encoded protein: CASSLPQGVNTEAFF.

This chain uses TRBV29-1 with TRBJ1-1; D unresolved. The V end lost 4 bases, the J end lost 5 bases, and 11 bases lay between the germline ends. Germline values: CDR1 SQVTM, CDR2 ANQGSEA. The CDR3 is 12 amino acids. The CDR3 bases are TGCAGCGTTGTCCGAGAAGGGACTGAAGCTTTCTTT. Encoded protein: CSVVREGTEAFF.

The V and J genes are TRBV7-9 and TRBJ1-5; TRBD1 agrees at 7 bases. The germline V gene encodes CDR1 SEHNR and CDR2 FQNEAQ (reference sequence). The length of the CDR3 is 17 residues. V lost 4 bases, J lost 10 bases, and 19 bases stayed unmatched. CDR3 bases: TGTGCCAGCAGCTCCACGACCCGGACAGGTGCAAGGGGTCCCCAGCATTTT. Its protein product is CASSSTTRTGARGPQHF.

V and J are TRBV9 and TRBJ1-1; 7 bases align to TRBD1. V shed 4 bases and J 5 bases; nucleotides not matched to a gene: 8. In germline, CDR1 is SGDLS, CDR2 YYNGEE. The CDR3 is made up of 14 amino acids. The CDR3 nucleotides are TGTGCCAGCAGCCCCGCAGGGGGATATACTGAAGCTTTCTTT. Its translation: CASSPAGGYTEAFF.

The chain is built from TRBV5-6 and TRBJ1-3; D ambiguous. CDR1 SGHDT and CDR2 YYEEEE come from the germline V gene. The length of the CDR3 is 14 residues. Deletions cut 4 bases from V and 6 bases from J, with 14 bases between. DNA of the CDR3: TGTGCCAGCAGCGTTGCCGGGTCTCCAAACACCATATATTTT. Protein product: CASSVAGSPNTIYF.

V and J are TRBV6-5 and TRBJ1-1; D gene ambiguous. Germline values: CDR1 MNHEY, CDR2 SVGAGI. V was pared by 0 bases and J by 4 bases, with 9 bases between. The CDR3 length is 14 residues. CDR3: CASSYSRTATEAFF. The CDR3 coding sequence is TGTGCCAGCAGTTACTCCAGGACGGCCACTGAAGCTTTCTTT.

The chain is built from TRBV14 and TRBJ2-1; 7 bases line up with TRBD1. Germline lookup yields CDR1 SGHDN and CDR2 FVKESK. V lost 1 base, J lost 3 bases, and 3 bases stayed unmatched. This CDR3 has 15 residues. CDR3 in DNA: TGTGCCAGCAGCCAAGGACAGGGTTTCTACAATGAGCAGTTCTTC. Its protein product is CASSQGQGFYNEQFF.